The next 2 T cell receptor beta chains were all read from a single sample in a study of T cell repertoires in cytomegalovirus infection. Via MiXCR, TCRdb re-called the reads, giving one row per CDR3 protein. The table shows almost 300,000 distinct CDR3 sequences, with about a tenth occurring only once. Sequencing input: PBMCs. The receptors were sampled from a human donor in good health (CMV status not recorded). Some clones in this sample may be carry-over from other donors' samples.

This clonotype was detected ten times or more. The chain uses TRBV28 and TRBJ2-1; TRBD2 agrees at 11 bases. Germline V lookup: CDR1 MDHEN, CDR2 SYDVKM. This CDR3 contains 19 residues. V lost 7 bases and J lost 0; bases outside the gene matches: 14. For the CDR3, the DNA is TGTGCCAGCAATTCCGTAGGTCTAGCGGGGGGAAGCTCCTACAATGAGCAGTTCTTC. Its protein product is CASNSVGLAGGSSYNEQFF.

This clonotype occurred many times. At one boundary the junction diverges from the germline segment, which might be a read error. The CDR3 DNA is TGTGCTAGCAGCTTGGGGACAGGGCCTTACAATGAGCAGTTCTTC. Translating it yields CASSLGTGPYNEQFF. V and J are TRBV7-7 and TRBJ2-1; 9 bases match TRBD1. This CDR3 has 15 residues. The germline CDR1 and CDR2 sequences are SSHAT and FNYEAQ (reference sequence). Filled out from reference TRBV7-7 and TRBJ2-1, the complete variable domain reads GAGVSQSPRYKVTKRGQDVTLRCDPISSHATLYWYQQALGQGPEFLTYFNYEAQPDKSGLPSDRFSAERPEGSISTLTIQRTEQRDSAMYRCASSLGTGPYNEQFFGPGTRLTVL.